The 5 T cell receptor beta chains below come from one sample, sequenced in a study of blood T cells in healthy people across ages. A sample-barcoded 5' primer and a J-beta primer mix were used in a second PCR of roughly 6 to 12 cycles. TCRdb itself ran the 5' RACE reads through MiXCR, one entry per CDR3 protein. This sample yields 600,000 to 900,000 distinct CDR3 sequences, of which around a quarter are seen a single time; about 3% belongs to the top ten. This sample was also put to use in a study of T cells of mothers and their children.

Specimen: blood. Source of these receptors: a boy aged 5 to 17 in good health.

Here the CDR3 DNA reads TGTGCCAGCAGCGACCGACAGGGAGTGGATGAAAAACTGTTTTTT. Its translation is CASSDRQGVDEKLFF. The rearrangement uses TRBV14 and TRBJ1-4; 7 bases fit TRBD1. Germline V gene lookup returns CDR1 SGHDN and CDR2 FVKESK. The CDR3 runs 15 residues. V gave up 5 bases and J gave up 6 bases; unmatched junction bases: 9.

The chain carries TRBV2 and TRBJ1-2; unclear D gene. Germline V lookup: CDR1 SNHLY, CDR2 FYNNEI. The ends were cut back, 5 bases at V and 8 bases at J, with 12 bases in the middle. This CDR3 comprises 12 residues. The DNA for the CDR3 is TGTGCCAGCAGTACAACTATCGAGGGCTACACCTTC. It specifies CASSTTIEGYTF.

The gene calls are TRBV20-1 and TRBJ2-1; a weak D match, TRBD1 (5 bases). TRBJ2-7 explains the end of the DNA better; the J call may be wrong. Germline values: CDR1 DFQATT, CDR2 SNEGSKA (reference sequence). The CDR3 spans 15 residues. Here the CDR3 reads CSASTYMGPNYEQYF. The CDR3 DNA reads as TGCAGTGCTTCAACCTACATGGGGCCCAACTACGAGCAGTACTTC.

The gene calls are TRBV7-9 and TRBJ2-5, with D perhaps matching TRBD2 (5 bases). V lost 8 bases to trimming and J lost 1 base, with 11 bases between them. CDR3 length: 13 residues. Germline assignment: CDR1 SEHNR and CDR2 FQNEAQ (reference sequence). CDR3 in amino acids: CASDAGSQETQYF. As DNA, the CDR3 is TGTGCCAGCGACGCGGGCTCCCAAGAGACCCAGTACTTC.

This clonotype came up a few times. The genes are TRBV12-3 or TRBV12-4 and TRBJ1-2; unclear D gene. The CDR3 covers 16 residues. V was shortened by 7 bases and J by 2 bases, with 20 bases between the two germline ends. CDR3 residues: CASIPGPRPGNYGYTF. The CDR3 DNA reads TGTGCCAGCATACCGGGCCCACGGCCGGGGAACTATGGCTACACCTTC.